This T cell receptor (beta chain) was sequenced for a study of naive and memory T cell subsets. Study outcomes and limitations: There was no ground truth to check naive and memory subset results. Possibly reflecting memory cells re-expressing CD45RA, a few larger clonotypes occurred in naive repertoires, especially CD8.

This clonotype was counted ten times or more. Its target is unknown. The CDR3 loop spans 16 amino acids. Germline-derived CDR1 and CDR2 are LGHNA and YSLEER. V dropped 0 bases and J dropped 4 bases, with 16 bases sitting between them. Cells stained for CD3, CD4, CD8, CD45RA and CD27 were sorted into four subsets. An equimolar mix of two oligonucleotides served as the beta constant-region primer for TRBC1 and TRBC2. The ligated cDNA underwent four PCR rounds using SP2 and nested alpha and beta constant-region primers. An oligonucleotide with the SP2 primer and a 12-nucleotide UMI was ligated to the cDNA 3' end. In TCRdb, the UMI-ligation and nested PCR reads were re-called with MiXCR into one record per CDR3 protein. The sample has around 100,000 distinct CDR3 sequences, 14% seen once; the top ten hold roughly 3.1%.

The source material was naive CD8+ T cells from blood. The gene calls are TRBV4-3 and TRBJ2-7; D is perhaps TRBD1 or TRBD2 (5 bases each). The TCR sequence derives from a human donor in good health. CDR3 sequence (DNA): TGCGCCAGCAGCCAAGAAGCATTAGGGGAGAAGTACGAGCAGTACTTC. Residues: CASSQEALGEKYEQYF.